This entry is about one T cell receptor (beta chain). V was cut by 1 base and J by 9 bases, with 16 bases left in between. CDR1 is SEHNR, CDR2 FQNEAQ, per germline (reference sequence). CDR3 length: 15 residues. Tumor tissue was taken before any definitive surgery or chemotherapy was given. The record originates from a study of high-grade serous ovarian cancer treatment subgroups. The table came from immunoSEQ multiplex PCR; TCRdb's copy has only in-frame clones and leaves some out. The sample holds approximately 40,000 clones, approximately 80% seen once. V is TRBV7-9 and J is TRBJ2-1, with a weak D call TRBD2 (5 bases). The source material was tumor tissue. This TCR came from a human donor with high-grade serous ovarian cancer. The DNA for the CDR3 is TGTGCCAGCAGCTTAGGGAGGCTGTTGGTACTTGAGCAGTTCTTC. Its protein product is CASSLGRLLVLEQFF.